Listed below are T cell receptor beta chains from one sample, sequenced in a study of blood T cell repertoires in COVID-19. Using immunoSEQ multiplex PCR, the repertoire was profiled, and TCRdb retains in-frame clones only, with some absent. The sample shows under 350,000 clones, around 88% of them seen only once. The sample taken for sequencing was peripheral blood. The source of these receptors is a middle-aged man with acute or convalescent COVID-19. Each CDR3 is given with its conserved first and last residue. Fields, in order: clone size, D gene, V gene, J gene, CDR3 protein, CDR3 DNA. D genes are given only for firm matches. Rows may omit the clone size; those that give it use once, few, many or a size class.

.	TRBD2	TRBV2	TRBJ2-4	CASSEKSKGLLAKNIQYF	TGTGCCAGCAGCGAAAAGTCTAAGGGACTATTAGCCAAAAACATTCAGTACTTC
.	TRBD2	TRBV2	TRBJ2-1	CASRSGVGNEQFF	TGTGCCAGCAGAAGCGGGGTGGGCAATGAGCAGTTCTTC
.	.	TRBV3-1/TRBV3-2	TRBJ1-2	CASSQAPKYGERYGYTF	TGTGCCAGCAGCCAAGCCCCGAAGTACGGGGAGCGGTATGGCTACACCTTC
once	TRBD2	TRBV10-3	TRBJ2-1	CAISLIAGGSNGEQFF	TGTGCCATCAGCCTTATAGCGGGGGGCTCCAATGGTGAGCAGTTCTTC
.	.	TRBV15	TRBJ1-5	CATSRGGLQGPQHF	TGTGCCACCAGCAGAGGGGGTTTACAGGGGCCCCAGCATTTT
.	TRBD1	TRBV2	TRBJ1-6	CASRRQGRSPLHF	TGTGCCAGCAGGCGACAGGGTCGCTCACCCCTCCACTTT
.	.	TRBV15	TRBJ2-2	CATSIKTGIGTGELFF	TGTGCCACCAGCATAAAAACAGGGATCGGCACCGGGGAGCTGTTTTTT
.	.	TRBV11-2	TRBJ1-1	CASSLDRIRAFF	TGTGCCAGCAGCTTAGATCGAATTCGGGCTTTCTTT
.	TRBD1	TRBV2	TRBJ1-1	CASSEYGTGGTEAFF	TGTGCCAGCAGCGAATATGGCACAGGGGGCACTGAAGCTTTCTTT
.	TRBD2	TRBV6-5	TRBJ2-4	CASTPGGDGKNIQYF	TGTGCCAGCACCCCGGGGGGGGATGGCAAAAACATTCAGTACTTC
once	TRBD1	TRBV5-1	TRBJ1-5	CASSLETGGGQPQHF	TGCGCCAGCAGCTTGGAGACAGGGGGCGGTCAGCCCCAGCATTTT
.	TRBD2	TRBV24-1	TRBJ2-1	CATSDPTSGTYNEQFF	TGTGCCACCAGTGACCCGACTAGCGGGACTTACAATGAGCAGTTCTTC
once	.	TRBV6-1	TRBJ2-3	CASSESGTDTQYF	TGTGCCAGCAGTGAAAGCGGCACAGATACGCAGTATTTT
.	TRBD1	TRBV6-5	TRBJ2-4	CATRKGGASYIQYF	TGTGCCACTAGGAAAGGGGGCGCGTCTTACATTCAGTACTTC
.	.	TRBV24-1	TRBJ1-2	CATSDVGTGPYGYTF	TGTGCCACCAGTGACGTTGGTACAGGGCCATATGGCTACACCTTC
.	TRBD1	TRBV2	TRBJ1-2	CASSTLQGARGYTF	TGTGCCAGCAGTACACTACAGGGGGCGAGAGGCTACACCTTC
.	.	TRBV19	TRBJ1-1	CASTRGSMNTEAFF	TGTGCCAGCACACGGGGATCCATGAACACTGAAGCTTTCTTT
few	TRBD1	TRBV12-3/TRBV12-4	TRBJ2-4	CASRGQGRNIQYF	TGTGCCAGCAGGGGACAGGGTAGGAACATTCAGTACTTC
.	TRBD1	TRBV7-8	TRBJ1-2	CASSWGQGYGYTF	TGTGCCAGCAGCTGGGGACAGGGTTATGGCTACACCTTC
.	TRBD1	TRBV6-5	TRBJ1-2	CASSPGGAYGYTF	TGTGCCAGCAGTCCAGGGGGTGCCTATGGCTACACCTTC
.	.	TRBV30	TRBJ1-1	CAWSEQGRAFF	TGTGCCTGGAGCGAGCAGGGTAGAGCTTTCTTT
.	TRBD1	TRBV5-6	TRBJ2-2	CASSLYEGTGVPGELFF	TGTGCCAGCAGCTTGTATGAGGGGACAGGGGTCCCCGGGGAGCTGTTTTTT
.	TRBD1	TRBV20-1	TRBJ2-7	CSASDRVYEQYF	TGCAGTGCTAGTGACAGGGTCTACGAGCAGTACTTC
.	.	TRBV12-3/TRBV12-4	TRBJ1-5	CACNREWGQPQHF	TGTGCCTGCAACAGGGAATGGGGGCAGCCCCAGCATTTT
.	.	TRBV12-5	TRBJ1-5	CASGPGTGTSQPQHF	TGTGCTAGTGGTCCCGGGACTGGGACCAGTCAGCCCCAGCATTTT
.	.	TRBV4-1	TRBJ1-2	CASSPQRGYGYTF	TGCGCCAGCAGCCCCCAGCGGGGGTATGGCTACACCTTC
.	TRBD2	TRBV5-3	TRBJ2-2	CARSSGLAGGPETGELFF	TGTGCCAGAAGCTCGGGACTAGCGGGGGGTCCGGAAACCGGGGAGCTGTTTTTT
.	.	TRBV5-1	TRBJ1-1	CASKSRDTEAFF	TGCGCCAGCAAGTCCAGGGACACTGAAGCTTTCTTT
once	TRBD1	TRBV6-6	TRBJ2-7	CASSSRTGALGEQYF	TGTGCCAGCAGTTCCCGGACAGGGGCTTTGGGGGAGCAGTACTTC
.	TRBD1	TRBV5-1	TRBJ1-2	CASSLTGAYDYGYTF	TGCGCCAGCAGCTTAACAGGGGCCTATGACTATGGCTACACCTTC
.	TRBD1	TRBV5-6	TRBJ1-2	CASSPLTGGFAGYTF	TGTGCCAGCAGCCCACTGACAGGGGGCTTCGCTGGCTACACCTTC
.	.	TRBV3-1/TRBV3-2	TRBJ2-1	CASSRAGPNEQFF	TGTGCCAGCAGCCGTGCGGGGCCCAATGAGCAGTTCTTC
few	.	TRBV24-1	TRBJ1-1	CATRQGGNTEAFF	TGTGCCACCAGGCAGGGAGGGAACACTGAAGCTTTCTTT